This entry is about one T cell receptor (beta chain). Data came from immunoSEQ multiplex PCR; TCRdb stores just in-frame clones and leaves some out. The table shows under 200,000 clones, with roughly nine tenths occurring only once. The sample originates from a study of blood T cell repertoires in COVID-19. Overall study context: Samples came from the United States, Italy and Spain, spanning acute and convalescent COVID-19. T cells, B-cell-depleted T cells, or PBMCs provided the cDNA or gDNA that served as material.

The sequenced sample consisted of peripheral blood. The clonotype was recovered from a woman in her 70s with acute or convalescent COVID-19.

CDR3 sequence (DNA): TGTGCCAGCAGCTTAGAAAGGGGGAGAGTATCAGATACGCAGTATTTT. Encoded protein: CASSLERGRVSDTQYF. V usage is TRBV7-9 and J usage is TRBJ2-3, with D maybe TRBD1 (6 bases). CDR1 SEHNR and CDR2 FQNEAQ come from the germline V gene (reference sequence). V shed 1 base and J shed 4 bases, with 15 bases lying between them. The CDR3 sequence is 16 residues long.